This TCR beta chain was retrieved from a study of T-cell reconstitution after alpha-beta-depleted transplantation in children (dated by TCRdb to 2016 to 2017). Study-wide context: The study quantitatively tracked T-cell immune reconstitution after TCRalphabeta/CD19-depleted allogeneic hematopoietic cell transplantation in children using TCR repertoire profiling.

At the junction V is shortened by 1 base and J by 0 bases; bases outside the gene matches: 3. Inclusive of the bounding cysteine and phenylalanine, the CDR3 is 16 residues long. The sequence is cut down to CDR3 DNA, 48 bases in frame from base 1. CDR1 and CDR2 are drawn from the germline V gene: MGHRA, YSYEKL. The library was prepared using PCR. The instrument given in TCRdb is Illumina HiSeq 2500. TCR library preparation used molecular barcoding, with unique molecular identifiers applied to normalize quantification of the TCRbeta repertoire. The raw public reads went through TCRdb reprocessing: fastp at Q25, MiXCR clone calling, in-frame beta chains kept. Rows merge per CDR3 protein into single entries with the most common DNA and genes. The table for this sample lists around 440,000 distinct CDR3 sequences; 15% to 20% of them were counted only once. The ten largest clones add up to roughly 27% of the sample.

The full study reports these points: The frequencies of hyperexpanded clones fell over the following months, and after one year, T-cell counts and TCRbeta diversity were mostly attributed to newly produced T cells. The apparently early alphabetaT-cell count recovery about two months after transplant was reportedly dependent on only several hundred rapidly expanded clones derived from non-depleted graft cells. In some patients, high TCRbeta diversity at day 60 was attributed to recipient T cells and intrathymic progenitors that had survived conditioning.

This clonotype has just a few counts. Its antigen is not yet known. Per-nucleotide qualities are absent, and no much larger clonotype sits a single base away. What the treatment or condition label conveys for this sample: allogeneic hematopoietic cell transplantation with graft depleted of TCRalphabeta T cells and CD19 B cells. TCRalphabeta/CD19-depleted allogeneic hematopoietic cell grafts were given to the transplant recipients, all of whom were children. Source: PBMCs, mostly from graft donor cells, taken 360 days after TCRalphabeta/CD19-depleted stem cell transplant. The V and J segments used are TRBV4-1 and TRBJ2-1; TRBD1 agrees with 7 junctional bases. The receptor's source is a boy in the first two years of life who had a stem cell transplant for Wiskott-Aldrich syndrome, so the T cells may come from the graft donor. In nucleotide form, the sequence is TGCGCCAGCAGCCAAGGGGGACAGTCCTCCTACAATGAGCAGTTCTTC. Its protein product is CASSQGGQSSYNEQFF.